This TCR beta chain appears in the sequencing data of a study of blood T cell repertoires in COVID-19. About the research overall: Sources were T cells, B-cell-depleted T cells, or PBMCs; the material itself was cDNA or gDNA.

Authors' data handling: It was from reference gene primer amplification that nucleated cell counts were estimated. Assay used: immunoSEQ multiplex PCR; TCRdb lists only in-frame clones, some missing. V and J calls and clone size are copied from that table; D and trimming were computed from the DNA. This table has 40,000 to 50,000 clones, approximately 90% appearing once. CDR3 length equals 15 residues. Germline values: CDR1 MRHNA, CDR2 SNTAGT. The trim removed 5 bases at V and 5 bases at J, leaving 5 bases unmatched. The sequencing input was peripheral blood. V and J are TRBV6-4 and TRBJ1-6, with 8 bases fitting TRBD1. This clonotype was obtained from a man between 65 and 79 years old with acute or convalescent COVID-19. The chain's CDR3 is CASSRQGTDNSPLHF. In DNA form, the CDR3 reads TGTGCCAGCAGTCGACAGGGGACCGATAATTCACCCCTCCACTTT.